This section outlines one T cell receptor (beta chain) sequence together with its context. The same CDR3 is also encoded by other DNA sequences in this sample. This record belongs to a study of blood T cell repertoires in COVID-19. Overall study: Material from acute and convalescent COVID-19 was sourced from the United States, Italy and Spain. From T cells, B-cell-depleted T cells, or PBMCs came the material, which was cDNA or gDNA.

Authors' analysis steps: By means of reference gene primer amplification, nucleated cell counts were estimated. TCRdb's table, derived via immunoSEQ multiplex PCR, lists solely in-frame clones and lacks some. From that table come the V and J calls and clone size; the DNA was used to work out D and trimming. The sample holds some 110,000 clones, about four fifths seen once. Per the germline V gene, CDR1 is SGHRS and CDR2 is YFSETQ. V gave up 5 bases and J gave up 0 bases, with 9 bases separating them. The CDR3 consists of 15 residues. This rearrangement joins TRBV5-1 to TRBJ2-6; D perhaps matches TRBD1 (5 bases). The sample consisted of peripheral blood. The sequence derives from a woman older than 75 with acute or convalescent COVID-19. DNA of the CDR3: TGCGCCAGCAGTTACGACAGCTCTGGGGCCAACGTCCTGACTTTC. Translated, it gives CASSYDSSGANVLTF.